This TCR beta chain came from a study of cytomegalovirus exposure and HLA in healthy donors. Whole-study findings and limits: In a later analysis, across HLA loci, associated TCR counts were highest for DRB1, lowest for HLA-C.

This PCR relied on a set of 60 Vbeta primers and 13 Jbeta primers. The data were produced by immunoSEQ multiplex PCR, yet TCRdb's version contains in-frame clones alone and is incomplete. The data hold 150,000 to 200,000 clones, with 70% to 80% observed a single time. For this clone: Its antigen is undetermined.

The sequencing sample was made of PBMCs. This TCR derives from a woman in her 50s in good health and CMV-seronegative.

Here the CDR3 DNA reads TGTGCCAGCAGTCTCCGGGACAGCGATGGCTACACCTTC. Protein: CASSLRDSDGYTF. The chain is built from TRBV6-5 and TRBJ1-2; 7 nucleotides agree with TRBD1. Trimming cost V 5 bases and J 6 bases; bases outside gene matches: 6. The CDR3 is made up of 13 amino acids. Germline CDR1 and CDR2: MNHEY and SVGAGI.